This T cell receptor (beta chain) was retrieved from a study of T cell responses to AZD1222 COVID-19 vaccine. Study results and caveats: Vaccination with two AZD1222 doses was followed by a rise in Spike-specific TCR breadth and depth. Epitopes outside B.1.351 and B.1.1.7 mutated regions reportedly drew nearly half of spike TCRs. CD4 TCRs covered the whole spike, strongest at regions 160-218 and 743-854.

To note about this clone: Its antigen is undetermined.

Sequencing used immunoSEQ multiplex PCR; TCRdb keeps in-frame clones, though not all of them. The table records about 120,000 clones, about 85% of them present only once. V lost 8 bases to trimming and J lost 8 bases, with 12 bases between them. The CDR3 length is 11 residues. Looked up from germline, CDR1 is SNHLY and CDR2 is FYNNEI. The TCR comes from an adult who received the AZD1222 COVID-19 vaccine. The material was peripheral blood, obtained 28 days after the second AZD1222 dose. The J gene is TRBJ1-2, the V gene TRBV2; the D gene is possibly TRBD1 (5 bases). The CDR3 loop reads CASRGWGGYTF. Written as DNA, the CDR3 is TGTGCCAGCCGCGGTTGGGGCGGCTACACCTTC.